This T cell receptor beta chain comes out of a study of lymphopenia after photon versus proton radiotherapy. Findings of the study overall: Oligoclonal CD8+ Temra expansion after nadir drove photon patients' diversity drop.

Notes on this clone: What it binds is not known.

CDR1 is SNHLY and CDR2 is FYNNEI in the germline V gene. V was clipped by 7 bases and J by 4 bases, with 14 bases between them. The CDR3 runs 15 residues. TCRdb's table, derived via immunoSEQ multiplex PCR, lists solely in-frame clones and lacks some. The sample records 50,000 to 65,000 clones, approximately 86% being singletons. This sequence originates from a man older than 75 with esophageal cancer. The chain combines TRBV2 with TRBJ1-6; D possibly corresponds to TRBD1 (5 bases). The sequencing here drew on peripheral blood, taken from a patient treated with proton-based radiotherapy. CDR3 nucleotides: TGTGCCAGCATGGAAGGGGCAGAGTATAATTCACCCCTCCACTTT. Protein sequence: CASMEGAEYNSPLHF.